The next 10 T cell receptor beta chains were all read from a single sample in a study of blood T cell repertoires in COVID-19 (dated by TCRdb to 2020 to 2021). The library came from the immunoSEQ multiplex PCR assay. TCRdb mirrors the immuneACCESS table, restricted to in-frame sequences. Some clones are absent from its copies; in checked studies, under half trace to an unresolved V gene, and the reason for the others is unknown. A total of about 190,000 clones appear in this sample, about nine tenths of them only once. The ten biggest clones cover around 7% of the sample. The sequenced material came from peripheral blood. These TCRs come from a man aged 35-49 years with acute or convalescent COVID-19.

This clone was observed once. The V call is TRBV12-3 or TRBV12-4, the J call TRBJ2-3, with D unclear. V lost 1 base and J lost 7, with 9 bases in between. The CDR3 covers 13 residues. The CDR3 bases are TGTGCCAGCAGTTTAGTAAGAGCAAATACGCAGTATTTT. It encodes CASSLVRANTQYF.

The chain employs TRBV11-2 and TRBJ1-3; D possibly corresponds to TRBD1 (6 bases). The ends were cut back, 5 bases at V and 0 bases at J, with 11 bases in the middle. Germline CDR1 and CDR2: SGHAT and FQNNGV. The CDR3 is made up of 15 amino acids. CDR3 DNA: TGTGCCAGCAGCCCGCCGACAGGCTCTGGAAACACCATATATTTT. Amino acid sequence: CASSPPTGSGNTIYF.

This clone was detected only once. This rearrangement joins TRBV27 to TRBJ1-2; 7 bases align to TRBD1. The CDR3 loop spans 15 amino acids. Germline-derived CDR1 and CDR2 are MNHEY and SMNVEV (reference sequence). Trimming removed 4 bases from V and 5 bases from J; junction bases left unmatched: 10. The CDR3 nucleotides read TGTGCCAGCAGTTCTCTGCCCCGGGACAGTTATGGCTACACCTTC. This translates into CASSSLPRDSYGYTF.

The chain employs TRBV4-3 and TRBJ2-7; 7 bases map to TRBD1. The CDR3 extends over 14 amino acids. The germline V gene encodes CDR1 LGHNA and CDR2 YSLEER. V was clipped by 5 bases and J by 2 bases; unmatched bases: 6. CDR3 DNA sequence: TGCGCCAGCAGCATCGACAGGGTAACCTACGAGCAGTACTTC. This translates into CASSIDRVTYEQYF.

This clone was observed a handful of times. This rearrangement joins TRBV28 to TRBJ1-1; 8 bases are a match to TRBD1. This CDR3 comprises 14 residues. V dropped 9 bases and J dropped 5; count of bases not matched to a gene: 11. The germline gives CDR1 MDHEN, CDR2 SYDVKM. The CDR3 spells CASPPGGEGTEAFF. CDR3 sequence (DNA): TGTGCCAGTCCCCCAGGGGGCGAGGGGACTGAAGCTTTCTTT. Variable domain in full (rest from reference TRBV28 and TRBJ1-1): DVKVTQSSRYLVKRTGEKVFLECVQDMDHENMFWYRQDPGLGLRLIYFSYDVKMKEKGDIPEGYSVSREKKERFSLILESASTNQTSMYLCASPPGGEGTEAFFGQGTRLTVV.

CDR3: CASVQPGGLAGDNEQFF. The CDR3 DNA follows: TGTGCCAGCGTCCAGCCGGGGGGACTAGCGGGGGACAATGAGCAGTTCTTC. The genes are TRBV19 and TRBJ2-1; TRBD2 matches at 14 bases. Per germline, CDR1 LNHDA and CDR2 SQIVND (reference sequence). This CDR3 spans 17 amino acids. V was clipped by 9 bases and J by 5 bases; unmatched bases: 12.

This sequence joins TRBV6-5 and TRBJ2-7; D is ambiguous. This CDR3 contains 13 residues. Deletions cut 7 bases from V and 3 bases from J, with 13 bases between. Per the germline V gene, CDR1 is MNHEY and CDR2 is SVGAGI. DNA for the CDR3: TGTGCCAGCACCCCCTCGGCTAGCTACGAGCAGTACTTC. As protein: CASTPSASYEQYF.

The chain couples TRBV9 to TRBJ2-1, with 8 bases identical to TRBD2. Trimming at V came to 2 bases and at J to 4 bases, leaving 8 bases not matched to a gene. This CDR3 has 16 residues. Per germline, CDR1 SGDLS and CDR2 YYNGEE. CDR3 DNA: TGTGCCAGCAGCGTCCTCGGCGGGGGGCAATACAATGAGCAGTTCTTC. Its translation: CASSVLGGGQYNEQFF. Supplemented by reference TRBV9 and TRBJ2-1, the full variable domain reads DSGVTQTPKHLITATGQRVTLRCSPRSGDLSVYWYQQSLDQGLQFLIQYYNGEERAKGNILERFSAQQFPDLHSELNLSSLELGDSALYFCASSVLGGGQYNEQFFGPGTRLTVL.

This clone has only one observation. V is TRBV30 and J is TRBJ1-5; TRBD1 matches at 8 bases. The ends lost 2 bases at V and 7 bases at J; junction bases unmatched: 4. The CDR3 extends over 13 amino acids. The germline CDR1 and CDR2 sequences are GTSNPN and SVGIG (reference sequence). The DNA of the CDR3 is TGTGCCTGGAGTTCACAGGGGGGCCAGCCCCAGCATTTT. Protein product: CAWSSQGGQPQHF.

The J gene is TRBJ1-1, the V gene TRBV19; D gene ambiguous. The CDR3 is 10 amino acids. The germline V gene has CDR1 LNHDA and CDR2 SQIVND (reference sequence). The V and J ends lost 7 bases and 11 bases respectively, with 11 bases between them. This CDR3 reads CASKEGLAFF. CDR3 in DNA: TGTGCCAGTAAGGAAGGACTGGCTTTCTTT.